These 28 T cell receptor beta chains came from one sample sequenced in a study of OX40 agonist ivuxolimab in advanced cancers. Using immunoSEQ multiplex PCR, the repertoire was profiled, and TCRdb retains in-frame clones only, with some absent. The table has roughly 34,000 clones, 84% seen once; the top ten hold roughly an eighth. The material sequenced was CD4+ or CD8+ T cells sorted from blood, taken in a trial of the OX40 agonist ivuxolimab. These receptors were taken from an adult with an advanced solid tumor such as melanoma, head and neck, liver or kidney cancer.

V gene TRBV9 combines with J gene TRBJ2-1; no firm D call. CDR1 is SGDLS, CDR2 YYNGEE, per germline. With 6 bases removed from V and 6 bases from J, the gap between germline ends came to 13 bases. The CDR3 is 13 amino acids. In DNA, the CDR3 is TGTGCCAGCAAGGCTGTGTCCGCCAATGAGCAGTTCTTC. Its translation is CASKAVSANEQFF.

The rearrangement links TRBV9 to TRBJ1-1, with D maybe TRBD1 (6 bases). The V gene's germline CDR1 is SGDLS and CDR2 YYNGEE. Trimming removed 4 bases from V and 5 bases from J, with 15 bases in between. The CDR3 has 14 amino acids. The CDR3 nucleotides read TGTGCCAGCAGCCCCACGGGGGCGGAGACTGAAGCTTTCTTT. Protein sequence: CASSPTGAETEAFF.

V gene TRBV28 combines with J gene TRBJ2-2, with TRBD1 identical over 12 bases. V shed 4 bases, J shed 5 bases, and the junction held 11 bases outside the gene matches. The CDR3 has 18 residues. Germline V gene lookup returns CDR1 MDHEN and CDR2 SYDVKM. DNA of the CDR3: TGTGCCAGCAGTTCCCCTTTACGGGACAGGGGGCTTACCGGGGAGCTGTTTTTT. Residues: CASSSPLRDRGLTGELFF.

A single count supports this clone. The chain carries TRBV19 and TRBJ1-1; D perhaps matches TRBD1 (5 bases). The CDR3 contains 15 residues. The V end was cut by 5 bases, the J end by 0 bases, with 13 bases between. Germline V gene sequence: CDR1 LNHDA, CDR2 SQIVND (reference sequence). CDR3 in amino acids: CASSGVGLLNTEAFF. The CDR3 DNA follows: TGTGCCAGTAGTGGCGTGGGACTGCTGAACACTGAAGCTTTCTTT.

This rearrangement joins TRBV27 to TRBJ2-7; 8 nucleotides align to TRBD2. The CDR3 extends over 14 amino acids. J was trimmed by 7 bases and V by 6 bases; bases with no gene match: 11. Germline CDR1 reads MNHEY; CDR2 reads SMNVEV (reference sequence). The CDR3 loop is CASRKAGAPGEQYF. CDR3 DNA: TGTGCCAGCAGAAAAGCGGGAGCACCGGGGGAGCAGTACTTC.

The chain combines TRBV25-1 with TRBJ2-3; D might be TRBD1 (6 bases). The CDR3 length is 13 residues. V lost 2 bases to trimming and J lost 5 bases, with 8 bases between them. Germline loops: CDR1 MGHDK, CDR2 SYGVNS. The CDR3 DNA reads TGTGCCAGCAGTGAAAAAGGGGGAGATACGCAGTATTTT. This gives the protein CASSEKGGDTQYF.

Comment on this clone: Other DNA sequences from this sample encode an identical CDR3 as well. The chain carries TRBV7-9 and TRBJ2-7; D unclear. The germline CDR1 and CDR2 sequences are SEHNR and FQNEAQ (reference sequence). Trimming took 1 base from V and 5 from J, leaving 6 bases between them. There are 12 residues in the CDR3. The CDR3 DNA is TGTGCCAGCAGCTTAGGCCGGGACGAGCAGTACTTC. It encodes CASSLGRDEQYF.

V gene TRBV25-1 combines with J gene TRBJ2-3, with TRBD2 as a possible D gene (5 bases). V gave up 4 bases and J gave up 4 bases, with 6 bases separating them. CDR1 is MGHDK, CDR2 SYGVNS, per germline. This CDR3 comprises 12 residues. The CDR3 sequence: CASSGRADTQYF. The CDR3 bases are TGTGCCAGCAGTGGGCGGGCAGATACGCAGTATTTT.

This chain connects TRBV7-2 to TRBJ1-1; 8 positions match TRBD1. V gave up 4 bases and J gave up 4 bases; unmatched junction bases: 5. The CDR3 consists of 14 residues. CDR1 is SGHTA, CDR2 FQGNSA, per germline. The CDR3 region has the DNA TGTGCCAGCAGCTCGGGGACAGGAGGCACTGAAGCTTTCTTT. It translates to CASSSGTGGTEAFF.

This clone was detected once. The rearrangement uses TRBV7-9 and TRBJ2-7, with D perhaps TRBD1 (5 bases). V gave up 4 bases and J gave up 3 bases, with 16 bases separating them. CDR3 length equals 15 residues. Per the germline V gene, CDR1 is SEHNR and CDR2 is FQNEAQ (reference sequence). Here the CDR3 reads CASSSIQGTGYEQYF. The CDR3 nucleotides are TGTGCCAGCAGCTCCATCCAGGGAACGGGCTACGAGCAGTACTTC.

J is TRBJ2-1 and V is TRBV18, with unresolved D. Trimming removed 1 base at V and 7 bases at J, with 8 bases between. Germline loops: CDR1 KGHSH, CDR2 LQKENI. The CDR3 has 13 residues. The CDR3 nucleotides are TGTGCCAGCTCACCACTCCCCGTTAATGAGCAGTTCTTC. Translated, it gives CASSPLPVNEQFF.

The genes are TRBV28 and TRBJ2-5; weak D call: TRBD1 (6 bases). In germline, CDR1 is MDHEN, CDR2 SYDVKM. This CDR3 spans 14 amino acids. V was clipped by 5 bases and J by 4 bases, with 14 bases between them. DNA for the CDR3: TGTGCCAGCAGTCCAACCAGGGGTATAGAGACCCAGTACTTC. It yields the protein CASSPTRGIETQYF.

This sequence joins TRBV18 and TRBJ2-3; D is uncertain. The CDR3 has 13 residues. Germline assignment: CDR1 KGHSH and CDR2 LQKENI. V dropped 5 bases and J dropped 6 bases, with 12 bases sitting between them. The CDR3 reads CASSTDHRDTQYF. The DNA for the CDR3 is TGTGCCAGCTCAACGGACCACCGGGATACGCAGTATTTT.

The CDR3 nucleotides are TGCGCCAGCAGCCAAGATGGATACACCGGGGAGCTGTTTTTT. Translation gives CASSQDGYTGELFF. The chain employs TRBV4-3 and TRBJ2-2; D remains ambiguous. This CDR3 has 14 amino acids. Germline loops: CDR1 LGHNA, CDR2 YSLEER. V was pared by 0 bases and J by 3 bases, with 5 bases between.

The V gene is TRBV19, the J gene TRBJ1-5; TRBD1 might be the D (5 bases). The ends were cut back, 7 bases at V and 4 bases at J, with 14 bases in the middle. CDR3 length: 14 residues. Germline loops: CDR1 LNHDA, CDR2 SQIVND (reference sequence). CDR3 protein: CASTGQGWNQPQHF. As DNA, the CDR3 is TGTGCCAGTACAGGGCAGGGATGGAATCAGCCCCAGCATTTT.

The chain joins TRBV28 to TRBJ2-1; the match to TRBD2 covers 8 bases. Germline V gene lookup returns CDR1 MDHEN and CDR2 SYDVKM. V was pared by 5 bases and J by 3 bases, with 9 bases of the junction left unmatched. This CDR3 contains 16 residues. Here the CDR3 reads CASSHHHSGNYNEQFF. CDR3 DNA: TGTGCCAGCAGTCACCATCATAGCGGGAACTACAATGAGCAGTTCTTC.

The chain has TRBV11-2 and TRBJ2-2; the D gene could be TRBD1 or TRBD2 (5 bases each). The CDR3 loop spans 13 amino acids. The V end was cut by 1 base, the J end by 6 bases, with 6 bases between. The germline gives CDR1 SGHAT, CDR2 FQNNGV. CDR3 loop: CASSLGGPGELFF. The CDR3 coding sequence is TGTGCCAGCAGCTTAGGGGGACCCGGGGAGCTGTTTTTT.

This clone was seen only a few times. The chain employs TRBV9 and TRBJ2-7; perhaps D is TRBD1 or TRBD2 (5 bases each). The CDR3 consists of 19 residues. With 3 bases removed from V and 7 bases from J, the gap between germline ends came to 32 bases. CDR1 SGDLS and CDR2 YYNGEE come from the germline V gene. This CDR3 is CASSASTAPDFGAGGEQYF. CDR3 sequence (DNA): TGTGCCAGCAGCGCCTCTACAGCGCCCGACTTCGGGGCTGGGGGAGAGCAGTACTTC.

The chain links TRBV7-2 to TRBJ1-6, with unresolved D. Trimming pared 1 base from V and 10 bases from J, leaving 14 bases between. This CDR3 has 15 amino acids. Germline V gene data show CDR1 as SGHTA and CDR2 as FQGNSA. The CDR3: CASSLDNLVYSPLHF. DNA for the CDR3: TGTGCCAGCAGCTTAGATAACCTAGTCTACTCACCCCTCCACTTT.

The count of this clone is one. J is TRBJ1-5 and V is TRBV7-9; the match to TRBD1 covers 7 bases. V lost 6 bases to trimming and J lost 2 bases; unmatched junction nucleotides: 4. The CDR3 is 14 residues long. The germline gives CDR1 SEHNR, CDR2 FQNEAQ (reference sequence). This CDR3 is CASSSTGGNQPQHF. The DNA for the CDR3 is TGTGCCAGCAGTTCAACAGGGGGCAATCAGCCCCAGCATTTT.

The chain employs TRBV4-1 and TRBJ2-2, with D hard to call. The CDR3 spans 13 residues. CDR1 is MGHRA and CDR2 is YSYEKL in the germline V gene. V was clipped by 4 bases and J by 0 bases, with 3 bases between them. CDR3: CASSLPNTGELFF. Here the CDR3 DNA reads TGCGCCAGCAGCCTACCGAACACCGGGGAGCTGTTTTTT.

The CDR3 DNA is TGTGCCAGCAGCCAAGGGGGACTAGCGGGTGTATTCACAGATACGCAGTATTTT. Amino acids: CASSQGGLAGVFTDTQYF. This chain connects TRBV13 to TRBJ2-3; TRBD2 matches at 12 bases. V lost 5 bases to trimming and J lost 2 bases; unmatched junction nucleotides: 11. The CDR3 length is 18 residues. CDR1 and CDR2 (germline): PRHDT, FYEKMQ (reference sequence).

Details on this clone: Other DNA sequences within the sample encode an identical CDR3. V is TRBV5-1 and J is TRBJ2-7; TRBD1 matches at 9 bases. The CDR3 consists of 15 residues. V lost 0 bases, J lost 3 bases, and 4 bases stayed unmatched. Germline V gene sequence: CDR1 SGHRS, CDR2 YFSETQ. CDR3 DNA sequence: TGCGCCAGCAGCTTGGGGACAGGGGAAGGCTACGAGCAGTACTTC. Its translation: CASSLGTGEGYEQYF. The entire variable domain, with the rest obtained from reference TRBV5-1 and TRBJ2-7, is as follows: KAGVTQTPRYLIKTRGQQVTLSCSPISGHRSVSWYQQTPGQGLQFLFEYFSETQRNKGNFPGRFSGRQFSNSRSEMNVSTLELGDSALYLCASSLGTGEGYEQYFGPGTRLTVT.

The count of this clone is one. J is TRBJ2-1 and V is TRBV19; D is unclear. The CDR3 extends over 12 amino acids. Germline CDR1 LNHDA, CDR2 SQIVND (reference sequence). V lost 1 base to trimming and J lost 7 bases, with 5 bases between them. CDR3 sequence: CASSIGNNEQFF. In DNA form, the CDR3 reads TGTGCCAGTAGTATAGGGAATAATGAGCAGTTCTTC.

This chain uses TRBV19 with TRBJ1-5; a weak D match, TRBD1 (6 bases). The CDR3 covers 17 residues. In germline, CDR1 is LNHDA, CDR2 SQIVND (reference sequence). V was trimmed by 0 bases and J by 0 bases, leaving 12 bases between them. CDR3 amino acids: CASSIDPDRYSNQPQHF. Here the CDR3 DNA reads TGTGCCAGTAGTATAGATCCGGACAGATATAGCAATCAGCCCCAGCATTTT.

This chain uses TRBV7-9 with TRBJ1-5; TRBD1 might be the D (5 bases). V gave up 1 base and J gave up 9 bases, with 7 bases separating them. Germline assignment: CDR1 SEHNR and CDR2 FQNEAQ (reference sequence). The CDR3 spans 12 residues. CDR3 residues: CASSLGGVPQHF. The CDR3 bases are TGTGCCAGCAGCTTAGGAGGGGTGCCCCAGCATTTT.

This chain joins TRBV28 and TRBJ2-3, with 9 bases lining up with TRBD2. Looked up from germline, CDR1 is MDHEN and CDR2 is SYDVKM. The length of the CDR3 is 16 residues. V lost 5 bases to trimming and J lost 6 bases; unmatched junction nucleotides: 12. In nucleotides, the CDR3 is TGTGCCAGCAGTCCCTTCCGCGGGAGGGGGGTGGATACGCAGTATTTT. It encodes CASSPFRGRGVDTQYF. The full variable domain, in which reference TRBV28 and TRBJ2-3 provide the parts outside the CDR3, is DVKVTQSSRYLVKRTGEKVFLECVQDMDHENMFWYRQDPGLGLRLIYFSYDVKMKEKGDIPEGYSVSREKKERFSLILESASTNQTSMYLCASSPFRGRGVDTQYFGPGTRLTVL.

The rearrangement joins TRBV6-5 to TRBJ2-3; TRBD1 matches 9 bases. J was trimmed by 5 bases and V by 4 bases; bases with no gene match: 4. The CDR3 consists of 14 residues. The germline gives CDR1 MNHEY, CDR2 SVGAGI. Here the CDR3 DNA reads TGTGCCAGCAGTTCCGGGACAGGGAGAGATACGCAGTATTTT. It specifies CASSSGTGRDTQYF.